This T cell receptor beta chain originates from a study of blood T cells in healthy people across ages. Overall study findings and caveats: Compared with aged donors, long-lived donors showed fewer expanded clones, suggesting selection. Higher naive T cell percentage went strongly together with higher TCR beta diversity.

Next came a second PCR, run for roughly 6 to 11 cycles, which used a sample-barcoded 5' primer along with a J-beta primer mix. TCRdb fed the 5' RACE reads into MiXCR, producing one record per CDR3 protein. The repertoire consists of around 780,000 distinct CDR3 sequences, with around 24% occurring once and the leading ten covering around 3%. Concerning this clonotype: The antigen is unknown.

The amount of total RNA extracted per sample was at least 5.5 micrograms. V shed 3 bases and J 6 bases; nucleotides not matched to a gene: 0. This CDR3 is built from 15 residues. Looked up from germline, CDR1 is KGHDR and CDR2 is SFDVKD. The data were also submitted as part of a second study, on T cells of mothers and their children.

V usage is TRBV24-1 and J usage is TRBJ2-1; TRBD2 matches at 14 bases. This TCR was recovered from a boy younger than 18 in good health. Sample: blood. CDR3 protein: CATSDGLAGGNEQFF. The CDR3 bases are TGTGCCACCAGTGATGGACTAGCGGGAGGCAATGAGCAGTTCTTC.